This T cell receptor (beta chain) was observed in a study of technical replicates of blood from a handful of donors. Trimming stripped 4 bases from V and 0 bases from J, with 14 bases between. The V gene's germline CDR1 is SGDLS and CDR2 YYNGEE. The CDR3 has 16 residues. Clones were read by immunoSEQ multiplex PCR, and TCRdb kept only the in-frame ones, dropping some. The profile covers about 100,000 clones, with approximately 95% appearing a single time and around 0.35% taken by the ten largest. What was sequenced was T cells isolated from PBMCs. This clonotype was obtained from a human donor in good health. The chain uses TRBV9 and TRBJ1-3; TRBD1 is a possible D gene (5 bases). CDR3 in DNA: TGTGCCAGCAGCTCCGGGGGACTGAGCTCTGGAAACACCATATATTTT. Its translation: CASSSGGLSSGNTIYF.